This TCR beta chain was recovered during a study of early T cells in non-severe SARS-CoV-2 infection. Study background: The study sequenced bulk RNA from unsorted whole blood, with chains unpaired.

Researchers attached unique molecular identifiers to individual cDNA molecules. TCRdb itself ran the 5' RACE reads through MiXCR, one entry per CDR3 protein. The repertoire holds around 19,000 distinct CDR3 sequences, less than 5% seen once, with roughly 5.7% in the top ten. Overall study results and limits: There was a bias toward anti-spike CD8 responses in VDJdb matching, which missed private and CD4 specificities.

J gave up 2 bases and V 5 bases, and 9 bases lay outside the gene matches. This CDR3 contains 17 residues. Germline assignment: CDR1 SGHTA and CDR2 FQGNSA. This clonotype has just a few counts. The antigen is undetermined. This sequence joins TRBV7-2 and TRBJ2-1; 10 bases are a match to TRBD2. The TCR was taken from an adult who was a healthcare worker with PCR-confirmed SARS-CoV-2 infection or an uninfected control (not recorded which). The sample comprised whole blood. Here the CDR3 reads CASSTPLAGEPYNEQFF. DNA for the CDR3: TGTGCCAGCAGCACACCGCTAGCGGGGGAACCCTACAATGAGCAGTTCTTC.